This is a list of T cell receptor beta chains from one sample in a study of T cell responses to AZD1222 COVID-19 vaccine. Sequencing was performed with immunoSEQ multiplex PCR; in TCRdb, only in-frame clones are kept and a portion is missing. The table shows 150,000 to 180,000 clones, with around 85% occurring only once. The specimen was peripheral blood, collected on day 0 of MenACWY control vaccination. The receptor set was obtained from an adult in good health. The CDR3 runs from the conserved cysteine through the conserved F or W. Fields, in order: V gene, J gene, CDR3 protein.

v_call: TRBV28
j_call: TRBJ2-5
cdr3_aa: CASSLAGGVETQYF

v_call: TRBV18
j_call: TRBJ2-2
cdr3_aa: CASSPLPGGRTGELFF

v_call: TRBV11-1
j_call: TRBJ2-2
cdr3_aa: CASSLIYSGELFF

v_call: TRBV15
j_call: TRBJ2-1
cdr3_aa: CATSLGLAADNEQFF

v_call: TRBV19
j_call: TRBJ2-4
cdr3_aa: CASKDEAKNIQYF

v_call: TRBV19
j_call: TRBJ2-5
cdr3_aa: CASSSLGTGRETQYF

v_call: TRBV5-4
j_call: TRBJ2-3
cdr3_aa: CASSSPFGLAGTSTDTQYF

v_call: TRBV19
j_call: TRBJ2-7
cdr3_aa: CASSIGQSYEQYF

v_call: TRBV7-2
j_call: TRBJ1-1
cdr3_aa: CASSLGRGQGAEAFF

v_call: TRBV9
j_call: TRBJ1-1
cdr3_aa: CASSVSDQNTEAFF

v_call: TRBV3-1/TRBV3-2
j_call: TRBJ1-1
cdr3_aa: CAASRGGGTEAFF

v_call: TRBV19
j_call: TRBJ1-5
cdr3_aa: CASSMTTSNQPQHF

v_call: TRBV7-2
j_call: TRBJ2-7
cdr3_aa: CASSLASFREQYF

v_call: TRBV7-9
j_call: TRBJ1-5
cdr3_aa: CASSLSGNQPQHF

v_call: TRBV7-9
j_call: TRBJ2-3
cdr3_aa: CASSPPGADTQYF

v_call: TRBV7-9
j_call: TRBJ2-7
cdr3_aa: CASSLAGGGPYF

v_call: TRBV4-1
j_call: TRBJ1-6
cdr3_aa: CASSDKQGAGGSPLHF

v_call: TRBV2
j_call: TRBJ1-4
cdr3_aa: CASRGGQTTNEKLFF

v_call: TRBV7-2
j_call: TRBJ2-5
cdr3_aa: CASSLVREETQYF

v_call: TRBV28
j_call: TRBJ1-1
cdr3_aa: CASSLTTGGRAFF

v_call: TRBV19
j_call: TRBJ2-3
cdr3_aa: CASSIVHSTDTQYF

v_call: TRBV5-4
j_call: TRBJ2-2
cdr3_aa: CASSGTSGGATGELFF

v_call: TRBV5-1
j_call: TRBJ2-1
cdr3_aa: CASSWEREAQFF

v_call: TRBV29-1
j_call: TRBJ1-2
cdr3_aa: CSVERQGRVGYTF

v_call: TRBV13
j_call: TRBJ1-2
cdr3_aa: CASSPPVTRGNGYTF

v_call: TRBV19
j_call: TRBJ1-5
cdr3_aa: CASREPRSRHPNQPQHF

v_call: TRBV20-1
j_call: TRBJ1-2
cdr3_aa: CSARDPYYTF

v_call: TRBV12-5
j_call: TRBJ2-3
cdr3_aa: CASGKLAEATDTQYF

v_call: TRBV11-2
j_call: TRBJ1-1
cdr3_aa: CASSQTGGRTEAFF

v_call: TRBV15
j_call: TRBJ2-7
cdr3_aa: CATSRDSRAVYEQYF

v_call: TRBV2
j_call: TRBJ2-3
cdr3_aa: CASRPGASGAGDTQYF

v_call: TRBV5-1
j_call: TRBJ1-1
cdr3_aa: CASSLATGVSNTEAFF

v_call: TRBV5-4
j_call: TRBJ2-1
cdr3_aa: CASRPQGGGRNEQFF

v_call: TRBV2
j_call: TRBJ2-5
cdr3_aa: CASRDQETQYF

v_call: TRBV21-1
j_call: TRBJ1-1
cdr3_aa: CASRTPKVWWQGASKNTEAFF

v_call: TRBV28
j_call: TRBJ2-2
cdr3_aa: CASSFSGGAAGELFF